The clone carrying this TCR beta chain showed up just a few times. The sample originates from a study of T cells in Graves' hyperthyroidism and ophthalmopathy. Germline V lookup: CDR1 MDHEN, CDR2 SYDVKM. V lost 3 bases, J lost 5 bases, and 16 bases lay in between. CDR3 length: 15 residues. Template material for amplifying TCR beta CDR3 regions consisted of RNA transcripts. The primer set for the first-round RT-PCR of the TCR CDR3 was HTBI. TCRdb re-called the multiplex PCR reads with MiXCR, one entry per CDR3 protein. The data hold fewer than 800,000 distinct CDR3 sequences, with about 17% observed a single time.

The chain carries TRBV28 and TRBJ1-1, with D perhaps TRBD1 (6 bases). The specimen was blood. The source of this sequence is a man aged 18 to 35 with Graves' hyperthyroidism. Here the CDR3 reads CASSLGGRVGTEAFF. The CDR3 DNA reads as TGTGCCAGCAGTTTGGGGGGGCGCGTGGGGACTGAAGCTTTCTTT.